Each of the 15 T cell receptor beta chains below was sequenced from the same sample in a study of blood T cell repertoires in COVID-19. Data came from immunoSEQ multiplex PCR; TCRdb stores just in-frame clones and leaves some out. The sample includes over 200,000 clones, 70% to 90% seen only once; the top ten take roughly 10%. The sequenced sample was PBMCs or T cells enriched from blood (not recorded which). The source is a man aged 25 to 45 who had recovered from COVID-19.

The chain combines TRBV27 with TRBJ1-5; TRBD1 aligns across 9 bases. This CDR3 contains 15 residues. V lost 5 bases to trimming and J lost 0 bases; unmatched junction nucleotides: 2. Per the germline V gene, CDR1 is MNHEY and CDR2 is SMNVEV (reference sequence). CDR3: CASSTDRGSNQPQHF. The DNA for the CDR3 is TGTGCCAGCAGTACGGACAGGGGTAGCAATCAGCCCCAGCATTTT.

The chain combines TRBV30 with TRBJ1-2; a weak D match, TRBD1 (5 bases). Per germline, CDR1 GTSNPN and CDR2 SVGIG (reference sequence). The CDR3 extends over 14 amino acids. Between the trimmed V and J ends, which lost 4 bases and 3 bases, there was a span of 15 bases. The CDR3 loop reads CAWIRGGRYYGYTF. CDR3 nucleotide sequence: TGTGCCTGGATTAGGGGAGGACGATACTATGGCTACACCTTC.

Regarding this clone: The junction does not match germline at one end; this may be a read error. The chain links TRBV5-4 to TRBJ2-1; maybe TRBD2 (5 bases). CDR3 length: 12 amino acids. Germline CDR1 reads SGHNT; CDR2 reads YYREEE (reference sequence). CDR3 protein: CASGREDKEQFF. The CDR3 coding sequence is TGTGCCAGCGGCCGGGAAGACAAGGAGCAGTTCTTC.

V usage is TRBV19 and J usage is TRBJ1-5; the D gene is possibly TRBD1 (5 bases). V was clipped by 6 bases and J by 3 bases, with 18 bases between them. This CDR3 contains 16 residues. CDR1 LNHDA and CDR2 SQIVND come from the germline V gene (reference sequence). The DNA of the CDR3 is TGTGCCAGTAGGACAAGGGGTCTGGGAAACAATCAGCCCCAGCATTTT. Translating gives CASRTRGLGNNQPQHF.

The genes are TRBV2 and TRBJ1-5, with unresolved D. From germline, CDR1 is SNHLY and CDR2 FYNNEI. Trimming stripped 3 bases from V and 3 bases from J, with 9 bases between. The CDR3 runs to 14 residues. CDR3 DNA sequence: TGTGCCAGCAGTGACAACACAATCAATCAGCCCCAGCATTTT. This encodes CASSDNTINQPQHF.

J is TRBJ1-5 and V is TRBV12-1; the table's D call, TRBD1, has no DNA check behind it. TRBV12-1 is an annotated pseudogene. This CDR3 is built from 15 residues. CDR3 region: CASSSAGGTRQPQHF. The CDR3 nucleotides are TGTGCCAGCAGCTCGGCAGGGGGTACGAGGCAGCCCCAGCATTTT.

This chain connects TRBV6-5 to TRBJ1-1; 12 nucleotides match TRBD1. The length of the CDR3 is 16 residues. CDR1 MNHEY and CDR2 SVGAGI come from the germline V gene. The V and J ends lost 2 bases and 4 bases, in that order; junction bases with no gene match: 5. CDR3 in amino acids: CASSYGGTGGLTEAFF. The CDR3 nucleotides read TGTGCCAGCAGTTACGGGGGGACAGGGGGCCTCACTGAAGCTTTCTTT.

This clone was seen only once. The rearrangement joins TRBV6-1 to TRBJ2-1; 12 bases line up with TRBD2. J was trimmed by 8 bases and V by 6 bases; bases with no gene match: 5. CDR1 and CDR2 from the germline V gene are MNHNS and SASEGT. This CDR3 spans 14 amino acids. CDR3 residues: CASRRTSGIYEQFF. CDR3 DNA sequence: TGTGCCAGCAGGAGGACTAGCGGGATTTATGAGCAGTTCTTC.

V usage is TRBV11-2 and J usage is TRBJ2-6, with D hard to call. CDR3 length equals 19 residues. The germline V and J ends were trimmed by 0 bases and 4 bases, with 19 bases remaining between them. Germline V CDR1 and CDR2: SGHAT, FQNNGV. Here the CDR3 reads CASSLDPPSLLYGANVLTF. CDR3 DNA sequence: TGTGCCAGCAGCTTAGATCCGCCAAGCCTTCTGTACGGGGCCAACGTCCTGACTTTC.

This clone was found a few times. Here the CDR3 reads CAWSSDRNQPQHF. Written as DNA, the CDR3 is TGTGCCTGGAGTAGCGACAGGAATCAGCCCCAGCATTTT. V usage is TRBV30 and J usage is TRBJ1-5; TRBD1 might be the D (6 bases). Germline CDR1 reads GTSNPN; CDR2 reads SVGIG (reference sequence). The CDR3 has 13 residues. Trimming took 2 bases from V and 4 from J, leaving 9 bases between them.

This chain uses TRBV7-9 with TRBJ2-2; TRBD1 matches at 12 bases. The CDR3 loop spans 16 amino acids. The junction had 4 bases not matched to a gene; V was cut back by 4 bases and J by 4 bases. Germline V gene lookup returns CDR1 SEHNR and CDR2 FQNEAQ (reference sequence). The CDR3 region is CASSSRDRGLTGELFF. CDR3 nucleotide sequence: TGTGCCAGCAGCTCCCGGGACAGGGGGCTCACCGGGGAGCTGTTTTTT.

This clone occurred once. The gene calls are TRBV2 and TRBJ2-3; D perhaps matches TRBD2 (5 bases). CDR1 and CDR2 (germline): SNHLY, FYNNEI. Trimming removed 3 bases from V and 6 bases from J, with 13 bases in between. The CDR3 is 14 amino acids. Here the CDR3 reads CASSDIRGWDTQYF. In nucleotides, the CDR3 is TGTGCCAGCAGTGATATTCGGGGTTGGGATACGCAGTATTTT.

The chain employs TRBV5-1 and TRBJ2-2; possibly TRBD2 for D (6 bases). Trimming shortened V by 6 bases and J by 0 bases, and 9 bases separated the two germline ends. The CDR3 sequence is 14 residues long. The germline gives CDR1 SGHRS, CDR2 YFSETQ. The CDR3 DNA follows: TGCGCCAGCAAGGAGGGTACGAACACCGGGGAGCTGTTTTTT. Its protein product is CASKEGTNTGELFF. The whole variable domain, remainder taken from reference TRBV5-1 and TRBJ2-2, is KAGVTQTPRYLIKTRGQQVTLSCSPISGHRSVSWYQQTPGQGLQFLFEYFSETQRNKGNFPGRFSGRQFSNSRSEMNVSTLELGDSALYLCASKEGTNTGELFFGEGSRLTVL.

This chain joins TRBV2 and TRBJ1-4, with TRBD1 matching 8 bases. The CDR3 is made up of 15 amino acids. The V segment lost 6 bases and the J segment 2 bases; nucleotides outside the gene matches: 5. In germline, CDR1 is SNHLY, CDR2 FYNNEI. The CDR3 nucleotides are TGTGCCAGCAGACTCCAGGGGGCTACTAATGAAAAACTGTTTTTT. Its translation: CASRLQGATNEKLFF.

This sequence joins TRBV5-1 and TRBJ1-1, with 8 bases identical to TRBD1. The CDR3 sequence is 17 residues long. The germline V gene encodes CDR1 SGHRS and CDR2 YFSETQ. J lost 0 bases, V lost 0 bases, and 7 bases had no gene match. The CDR3 DNA sequence: TGCGCCAGCAGCTTGGGGGCAGGACAGGGTATGAACACTGAAGCTTTCTTT. Residues: CASSLGAGQGMNTEAFF.